What follows is one T cell receptor beta chain and its context. Its target is not known. These data are taken from a study of graft-versus-host responses after intestinal transplantation. Measured with immunoSEQ multiplex PCR; TCRdb has only the in-frame clones, and not every one. The sample has 85,000 to 100,000 clones, 85% to 95% seen once. V lost 5 bases to trimming and J lost 1 base; unmatched junction nucleotides: 5. CDR1 is SEHNR, CDR2 FQNEAQ, per germline (reference sequence). The CDR3 covers 15 residues. This TCR was recovered from a human donor who received an intestinal transplant. The rearrangement links TRBV7-9 to TRBJ2-7; 10 bases fit TRBD1. The sequenced sample was unstimulated CD8+ T cells sorted from spleen or lymph node cells, obtained before intestinal transplant. CDR3 sequence: CASSLSGQGSYEQYF. CDR3 coding DNA: TGTGCCAGCAGCCTCTCGGGACAGGGGTCCTACGAGCAGTACTTC.